This TCR beta chain was identified during a study of technical replicates of blood from a handful of donors. Assay: immunoSEQ multiplex PCR; the TCRdb copy retains only in-frame clones and omits some. The sample records tens of thousands of clones, around nine tenths being singletons. Sequenced material: T cells isolated from PBMCs. The origin of this receptor is a human donor in good health.

CDR3 sequence: CASSSARGRGYTF. DNA of the CDR3: TGTGCCAGCAGTTCCGCCAGGGGGCGAGGCTACACCTTC. This chain uses TRBV27 with TRBJ1-2; TRBD1 matches 8 bases. This CDR3 has 13 residues. With 4 bases clipped from V and 8 bases from J, the junction kept 6 bases outside the gene matches. CDR1 and CDR2 (germline): MNHEY, SMNVEV (reference sequence).